This is a list of T cell receptor beta chains from one sample in a study of identical twins. One entry per CDR3 protein, called by TCRdb with MiXCR from the 5' RACE reads. The sample lists hundreds of thousands of distinct CDR3 sequences, more than 6.5% occurring once. The same specimen was also included in a second study, on yellow fever vaccine responses in identical twins.

The sequenced sample consisted of PBMCs. The receptors derive from a woman aged 18-29 years in good health. Each CDR3 is given with its conserved first and last residue. D genes are given only for firm matches. Size values are once, few and many counts, or a class for expanded clones, and some rows have none.

V gene	J gene	clone size	D gene	CDR3 DNA	CDR3 protein
TRBV5-1	TRBJ1-1	few	-	TGCGCCAGCAGCAACAAACAGGACACTGAAGCTTTCTTT	CASSNKQDTEAFF
TRBV6-5	TRBJ2-1	-	-	TGTGCCAGCAGTTCGTCGGCGGGGACAAAGAGTGAGCAGTTCTTC	CASSSSAGTKSEQFF
TRBV5-1	TRBJ2-7	few	-	TGCGCCAGCAGCTTACACCCCTGGGCAGGGCCCACCTACGAGCAGTACTTC	CASSLHPWAGPTYEQYF
TRBV9	TRBJ2-3	many	TRBD2	TGTGCCAGCAGCGTAGCTAGCGGGAGACTTGGGGATACGCAGTATTTT	CASSVASGRLGDTQYF
TRBV12-3/TRBV12-4	TRBJ2-6	many	-	TGTGCCAGCAGTTTACCCTCTGGGGCCAACGTCCTGACTTTC	CASSLPSGANVLTF
TRBV6-5	TRBJ2-3	few	TRBD2	TGTGCCAGCAGTTTCACAGGGGGTGTTAGCGGGAGGGTGGCAGATACGCAGTATTTT	CASSFTGGVSGRVADTQYF
TRBV7-9	TRBJ2-1	few	-	TGTGCCAGCAGCTTAGGGCTCGGGAACCCCTCCTACAATGAGCAGTTCTTC	CASSLGLGNPSYNEQFF
TRBV20-1	TRBJ1-5	-	TRBD1	TGCAGTGCTAGGGGGGAAGGGGGCGACAATCAGCCCCAGCATTTT	CSARGEGGDNQPQHF
TRBV9	TRBJ2-7	few	-	TGTGCCAGCAGCGTAGCGGCGGACTACGAGCAGTACTTC	CASSVAADYEQYF
TRBV9	TRBJ2-7	-	TRBD2	TGTGCCAGCAGCCCTGCGGGAGCAGGGAACTACGAGCAGTACTTC	CASSPAGAGNYEQYF
TRBV29-1	TRBJ2-6	-	TRBD1	TGCAGCGTTGCGAATGGCCAGGGGGATTCTTCTGGGGCCAACGTCCTGACTTTC	CSVANGQGDSSGANVLTF
TRBV5-6	TRBJ2-7	few	TRBD1	TGTGCCAGCAGCTTGGCGAGACAGGGCAGCTACGAGCAGTACTTC	CASSLARQGSYEQYF
TRBV7-2	TRBJ2-3	few	-	TGTGCCAGCAGCTTAATACAGGGATCAGATACGCAGTATTTT	CASSLIQGSDTQYF
TRBV29-1	TRBJ1-5	few	-	TGCAGCGTTGTATTACAGGGTCAGCCCCAGCATTTT	CSVVLQGQPQHF
TRBV12-3/TRBV12-4	TRBJ2-1	-	-	TGTGCCAGCAGTCCTGGACCCCTATACAATGAGCAGTTCTTC	CASSPGPLYNEQFF
TRBV20-1	TRBJ2-1	-	-	TGCAGTGCTCGTTACCTTCACGAGGGTGTGGTGGATGAGCAGTTCTTC	CSARYLHEGVVDEQFF
TRBV24-1	TRBJ2-5	many	TRBD2	TGTGCCACCAGTGATGGGACTAGGGACCTAAGTGAGACCCAGTACTTC	CATSDGTRDLSETQYF
TRBV7-2	TRBJ2-5	few	TRBD2	TGTGCCAGCAGCTCCCCCCTAGCGGGAGGTTTTCAAGAGACCCAGTACTTC	CASSSPLAGGFQETQYF
TRBV20-1	TRBJ2-7	-	-	TGCAGTGCCCGAGGTCCAGATTCGTACGAGCAGTACTTC	CSARGPDSYEQYF
TRBV28	TRBJ2-1	-	-	TGTGCCAGCAGTTCGGCGGAATACAATGAGCAGTTCTTC	CASSSAEYNEQFF
TRBV9	TRBJ2-1	-	-	TGTGCCAGCAGCGTCACCGGAGGGGGATTTGGCAATGAGCAGTTCTTC	CASSVTGGGFGNEQFF
TRBV2	TRBJ2-3	few	TRBD2	TGTGCCAGTACACTAGCGGGAGATATAGATACGCAGTATTTT	CASTLAGDIDTQYF
TRBV20-1	TRBJ2-7	-	TRBD1	TGCAGTGCACGGGGACAGCTCTCCTACGAGCAGTACTTC	CSARGQLSYEQYF
TRBV7-2	TRBJ2-1	many	-	TGTGCCAGCAGCTTACAGGTGAAGCAGTTCTTC	CASSLQVKQFF
TRBV5-6	TRBJ2-5	many	-	TGTGCCAGCAGCTTTTCGGGGGTGGTTGAGACCCAGTACTTC	CASSFSGVVETQYF
TRBV19	TRBJ1-2	few	TRBD1	TGTGCCAGTAGTGTCGGACAGGGGAGGACCTATGGCTACACCTTC	CASSVGQGRTYGYTF
TRBV5-1	TRBJ2-7	-	-	TGCGCCAGCAAACTGGTTCCCGGGGAGCACTACGAGCAGTACTTC	CASKLVPGEHYEQYF
TRBV20-1	TRBJ2-3	-	TRBD2	TGCAGTGCTAGAGGACAGGGGGCGTTTACTAGCGGGGGGCCAACAGATACGCAGTATTTT	CSARGQGAFTSGGPTDTQYF
TRBV6-5	TRBJ1-1	many	TRBD1	TGTGCCAGCAGGATCGGACAGGGAGTAGCTTTCTTT	CASRIGQGVAFF
TRBV12-3/TRBV12-4	TRBJ1-6	-	-	TGTGCCAGCACCCCTCGGTTTGGTTCACCCCTCCACTTT	CASTPRFGSPLHF
TRBV7-6	TRBJ2-1	-	-	TGTGCCAGCAGCTTAGGGGAAGCTCACAATGAGCAGTTCTTC	CASSLGEAHNEQFF
TRBV27	TRBJ2-6	-	TRBD1	TGTGCCAGCAGTTTATCCCGACAGGGAACCGTCCTGACTTTC	CASSLSRQGTVLTF
TRBV12-3/TRBV12-4	TRBJ2-7	many	-	TGTGCCAGCTCACGGCCGGAGACCCCCGCCAACTTC	CASSRPETPANF
TRBV18	TRBJ2-7	few	-	TGTGCCAGCTCACCACCGTCGGGGGCCTCCTACGAGCAGTACTTC	CASSPPSGASYEQYF
TRBV6-1	TRBJ1-1	few	-	TGTGCCAGCAACAACCGGGACCTGAACACTGAAGCTTTCTTT	CASNNRDLNTEAFF
TRBV20-1	TRBJ1-4	-	TRBD1	TGCAGTGCTCCGCCAGGGACAGGGGGCGGAAAACTGTTTTTT	CSAPPGTGGGKLFF
TRBV15	TRBJ1-4	-	-	TGTGCCACCAGCAGAGAACTGGCGACTGAAAAACTGTTTTTT	CATSRELATEKLFF